One T cell receptor (beta chain) is described in this entry. With random hexamers, reverse transcription was performed on roughly 0.45 to 1 ug of RNA. TCRdb reanalysed the immunoSEQ multiplex PCR reads using MiXCR and keeps one entry per CDR3 protein. The data hold nearly 200,000 distinct CDR3 sequences, with more than 90% observed a single time. This sample stems from a study of CD8 T cells in Susac syndrome. The germline V and J ends were trimmed by 5 bases and 13 bases, with 18 bases remaining between them. Germline values: CDR1 SGHAT, CDR2 FQDESV (reference sequence). This CDR3 is built from 14 residues.

The clonotype was recovered from a human donor with multiple sclerosis. Sequenced sample: CD4+ T cells from PBMCs. V and J are TRBV11-1 and TRBJ2-6; D is unresolved. Here the CDR3 reads CASSIRPLLPVLTF. CDR3 in DNA: TGTGCCAGCAGCATCCGGCCCCTCCTTCCTGTCCTGACTTTC.